This T cell receptor (beta chain) emerged from a study of blood T cell repertoires in COVID-19. Overall study context: Acute-phase and convalescent COVID-19 samples originated in the United States, Italy and Spain. Sample material is recorded as cDNA or gDNA derived from T cells, B-cell-depleted T cells, or PBMCs.

This CDR3 comprises 15 residues. Losses at the gene ends were 5 bases for V and 4 bases for J; bases not matched to a gene: 4. Per the germline V gene, CDR1 is SGHAT and CDR2 is FQNNGV. In the source study's methods: Estimation of nucleated cell counts relied on the amplification of reference gene primers. Profiling relied on immunoSEQ multiplex PCR, and the TCRdb table lists in-frame clones only, not all of them. V and J calls and clone size are as listed in that table; D and trimming were resolved from the DNA. This table holds some 45,000 clones, approximately 80% found once. V gene TRBV11-2 combines with J gene TRBJ1-6, with 8 bases identical to TRBD1. Sequenced sample: peripheral blood. This sequence was found in a man between 70 and 80 years old with acute or convalescent COVID-19. CDR3 sequence (DNA): TGTGCCAGCAGCCCCGGGACAGGATATAATTCACCCCTCCACTTT. Protein product: CASSPGTGYNSPLHF.